The 7 T cell receptor beta chains listed next were all sequenced from one sample in a study of CD8+CD57+ T cells in acquired aplastic anemia. The template for TCR beta VDJ and CDR3 sequence profiling was genomic DNA. TCRdb re-analysed the reads in MiXCR, keeping a single row per CDR3 protein. The table has over 150,000 distinct CDR3 sequences, roughly three fifths seen once. For sequencing, patients were chosen who had shown expansion of CD8+CD57+ cells by flow cytometry. Sequencing was carried out using sorted CD4+, CD8+, or CD8+CD57+ T cells (not recorded which) from PBMCs. These receptors originate from a human donor with aplastic anemia.

This clonotype has just one count. The chain recombines TRBV7-2 with TRBJ2-5; tentative D call: TRBD2 (5 bases). CDR3 length: 12 residues. Looked up from germline, CDR1 is SGHTA and CDR2 is FQGNSA. V lost 8 bases, J lost 4 bases, and 11 bases lay in between. The DNA of the CDR3 is TGTGCCAGCTCACCGGACTTAGAGACCCAGTACTTC. It specifies CASSPDLETQYF.

This clonotype has just a few counts. The V gene is TRBV6-1, the J gene TRBJ1-1; D gene ambiguous. This CDR3 has 14 amino acids. In germline, CDR1 is MNHNS, CDR2 SASEGT. V was pared by 7 bases and J by 5 bases, with 17 bases between. The CDR3 coding sequence is TGTGCCAGCACCCAAACGAGGGTTAGGACTGAAGCTTTCTTT. Translated, it gives CASTQTRVRTEAFF.

CDR3 residues: CATSRGGGVLDEQFF. The CDR3, as DNA: TGTGCCACCAGCAGAGGGGGGGGGGTACTGGATGAGCAGTTCTTC. V usage is TRBV15 and J usage is TRBJ2-1; 7 bases agree with TRBD2. V lost 1 base and J lost 8; bases outside the gene matches: 8. The CDR3 contains 15 residues. CDR1 is LNHNV, CDR2 YYDKDF, per germline (reference sequence).

The chain joins TRBV2 to TRBJ1-5; D not certain. CDR3 length equals 15 residues. V gave up 1 base and J gave up 0 bases, with 7 bases separating them. Germline CDR1 is SNHLY and CDR2 is FYNNEI. The CDR3, as DNA: TGTGCCAGCAGTGAAGGGGAGAATAGCAATCAGCCCCAGCATTTT. Protein product: CASSEGENSNQPQHF.

With regard to this clonotype: A much more abundant neighbour one base away suggests this may be a read error. V gene TRBV7-2 combines with J gene TRBJ2-3, with no clear D. This CDR3 is 15 amino acids long. V was shortened by 5 bases and J by 0 bases, with 12 bases between the two germline ends. Per germline, CDR1 SGHTA and CDR2 FQGNSA. In DNA form, the CDR3 reads TGTGCCAGCAGCAGGCCACGCTCTAGCACAGATACGCAGTATTTT. Protein: CASSRPRSSTDTQYF.

The gene calls are TRBV7-2 and TRBJ1-5; perhaps TRBD1 as D (6 bases). This CDR3 is built from 17 residues. With 4 bases removed from V and 5 bases from J, the gap between germline ends came to 21 bases. Germline V CDR1 and CDR2: SGHTA, FQGNSA. The CDR3 protein is CASSSPEGEIKDQPQHF. DNA of the CDR3: TGTGCCAGCAGCTCCCCGGAGGGGGAGATTAAAGATCAGCCCCAGCATTTT.

Remarks on this clonotype: A much larger clone sits a single nucleotide away, making a read error possible. This rearrangement joins TRBV27 to TRBJ2-7; D perhaps matches TRBD1 (5 bases). Germline CDR1 MNHEY, CDR2 SMNVEV (reference sequence). This CDR3 is built from 14 residues. The CDR3 DNA reads TGTGCCAGCGGATACCGGGTTATGGGGCGCGAGCAGCACTTC. Translated: CASGYRVMGREQHF.